The clone carrying this TCR beta chain was found a few times. Its matching antigen is unknown. The germline V and J ends were trimmed by 5 bases and 0 bases, with 12 bases remaining between them. Germline-derived CDR1 and CDR2 are SGHDT and YYEEEE. The CDR3 length is 14 residues. This record comes from a study of T cell responses to AZD1222 COVID-19 vaccine. Study at large: The analysis combined second doses at about 4 or about 12 weeks. Study-wide results and caveats: When two AZD1222 doses had been given, Spike-specific TCR breadth and depth rose. Per reports, nearly half of all spike-specific TCRs target regions that are unmutated in variants.

The data were produced by immunoSEQ multiplex PCR, yet TCRdb's version contains in-frame clones alone and is incomplete. The table records about 120,000 clones, roughly 92% of them present only once. The origin of this receptor is an adult in good health. The source material was peripheral blood, sampled on day 0 of AZD1222 vaccination. The chain has TRBV5-6 and TRBJ2-7; the D gene is possibly TRBD1 (6 bases). The DNA of the CDR3 is TGTGCCAGCAGGAGGAGGACAGCCTCCTACGAGCAGTACTTC. This gives the protein CASRRRTASYEQYF.